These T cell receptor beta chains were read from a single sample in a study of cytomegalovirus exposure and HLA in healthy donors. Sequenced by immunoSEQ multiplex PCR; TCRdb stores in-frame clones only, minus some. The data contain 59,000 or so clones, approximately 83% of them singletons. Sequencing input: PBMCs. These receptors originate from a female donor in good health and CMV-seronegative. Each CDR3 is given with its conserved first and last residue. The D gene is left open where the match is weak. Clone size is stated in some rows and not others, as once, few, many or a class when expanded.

CASRRQVQYGYTF,TGTGCCAGCAGACGACAGGTACAATATGGCTACACCTTC,TRBV6-5,TRBJ1-2,-,-
CASRRGRGVNGGYTF,TGTGCCAGTAGGAGGGGGCGCGGCGTTAACGGTGGCTACACCTTC,TRBV19,TRBJ1-2,TRBD1,-
CASSLGGQMTYNEQFF,TGTGCCAGCAGCTTGGGCGGGCAGATGACCTACAATGAGCAGTTCTTC,TRBV5-5,TRBJ2-1,-,-
CASSYTQGQETQYF,TGTGCCAGCAGTTACACCCAGGGGCAAGAGACCCAGTACTTC,TRBV6-6,TRBJ2-5,-,-
CASRSGTGSTYEQYF,TGTGCCAGCAGGTCCGGGACAGGGAGTACCTACGAGCAGTACTTC,TRBV7-2,TRBJ2-7,TRBD1,-
CASSPGSLGPYEQYF,TGTGCCAGCAGCCCGGGGAGTCTTGGGCCCTACGAGCAGTACTTC,TRBV11-2,TRBJ2-7,-,-
CASKTGKETQYF,TGTGCCAGTAAAACAGGGAAAGAGACCCAGTACTTC,TRBV6-1,TRBJ2-5,-,-
CASSLLGTGGETQYF,TGTGCCAGCAGTTTATTGGGGACAGGGGGCGAGACCCAGTACTTC,TRBV28,TRBJ2-5,TRBD1,-
CASSSLAGGHEQFF,TGTGCCAGCAGTTCCCTAGCGGGAGGTCATGAGCAGTTCTTC,TRBV27,TRBJ2-1,TRBD2,-
CASSLLAGQFF,TGTGCCAGCAGCTTACTAGCGGGGCAGTTCTTC,TRBV7-2,TRBJ2-1,TRBD2,-
CASSPPVVSGSPLHF,TGTGCCAGCTCACCACCTGTCGTCTCGGGTTCACCCCTCCACTTT,TRBV18,TRBJ1-6,-,few
CASKLRLAGKTDTQYF,TGTGCCAGCAAATTACGTCTAGCGGGGAAAACAGATACGCAGTATTTT,TRBV6-6,TRBJ2-3,TRBD2,-
CASSDSTGGNSPLHF,TGTGCCAGCAGTGACTCGACAGGGGGCAATTCACCCCTCCACTTT,TRBV6-4,TRBJ1-6,TRBD1,-
CASSVPPHRVRTGELFF,TGTGCCAGCAGTGTTCCCCCTCACAGGGTCCGCACCGGGGAGCTGTTTTTT,TRBV2,TRBJ2-2,-,-
CASRAGGGHEQFF,TGTGCCAGCAGAGCGGGAGGGGGTCATGAGCAGTTCTTC,TRBV27,TRBJ2-1,TRBD2,-
CASSFPRGQPQHF,TGTGCCAGCAGCTTCCCGCGGGGTCAGCCCCAGCATTTT,TRBV7-2,TRBJ1-5,-,-
CASSFQYNSPLHF,TGTGCCAGCAGCTTTCAGTATAATTCACCCCTCCACTTT,TRBV7-8,TRBJ1-6,-,-
CASSLGGGTGGSGYTF,TGTGCCAGCAGCTTGGGAGGTGGGACAGGGGGCTCTGGCTACACCTTC,TRBV5-4,TRBJ1-2,TRBD1,-
CAWSVGGGELFF,TGTGCCTGGAGTGTCGGCGGCGGGGAGCTGTTTTTT,TRBV30,TRBJ2-2,-,-
CASSNPGQGHYGYTF,TGTGCCAGCAGTAACCCGGGACAGGGACATTATGGCTACACCTTC,TRBV2,TRBJ1-2,TRBD1,-
CASSQGTRFEQFF,TGCGCCAGCAGCCAAGGGACTAGATTTGAGCAGTTCTTC,TRBV4-1,TRBJ2-1,TRBD2,-
CASSTRPGQSTDTQYF,TGTGCCAGTAGTACTCGCCCAGGACAGAGCACAGATACGCAGTATTTT,TRBV19,TRBJ2-3,-,-